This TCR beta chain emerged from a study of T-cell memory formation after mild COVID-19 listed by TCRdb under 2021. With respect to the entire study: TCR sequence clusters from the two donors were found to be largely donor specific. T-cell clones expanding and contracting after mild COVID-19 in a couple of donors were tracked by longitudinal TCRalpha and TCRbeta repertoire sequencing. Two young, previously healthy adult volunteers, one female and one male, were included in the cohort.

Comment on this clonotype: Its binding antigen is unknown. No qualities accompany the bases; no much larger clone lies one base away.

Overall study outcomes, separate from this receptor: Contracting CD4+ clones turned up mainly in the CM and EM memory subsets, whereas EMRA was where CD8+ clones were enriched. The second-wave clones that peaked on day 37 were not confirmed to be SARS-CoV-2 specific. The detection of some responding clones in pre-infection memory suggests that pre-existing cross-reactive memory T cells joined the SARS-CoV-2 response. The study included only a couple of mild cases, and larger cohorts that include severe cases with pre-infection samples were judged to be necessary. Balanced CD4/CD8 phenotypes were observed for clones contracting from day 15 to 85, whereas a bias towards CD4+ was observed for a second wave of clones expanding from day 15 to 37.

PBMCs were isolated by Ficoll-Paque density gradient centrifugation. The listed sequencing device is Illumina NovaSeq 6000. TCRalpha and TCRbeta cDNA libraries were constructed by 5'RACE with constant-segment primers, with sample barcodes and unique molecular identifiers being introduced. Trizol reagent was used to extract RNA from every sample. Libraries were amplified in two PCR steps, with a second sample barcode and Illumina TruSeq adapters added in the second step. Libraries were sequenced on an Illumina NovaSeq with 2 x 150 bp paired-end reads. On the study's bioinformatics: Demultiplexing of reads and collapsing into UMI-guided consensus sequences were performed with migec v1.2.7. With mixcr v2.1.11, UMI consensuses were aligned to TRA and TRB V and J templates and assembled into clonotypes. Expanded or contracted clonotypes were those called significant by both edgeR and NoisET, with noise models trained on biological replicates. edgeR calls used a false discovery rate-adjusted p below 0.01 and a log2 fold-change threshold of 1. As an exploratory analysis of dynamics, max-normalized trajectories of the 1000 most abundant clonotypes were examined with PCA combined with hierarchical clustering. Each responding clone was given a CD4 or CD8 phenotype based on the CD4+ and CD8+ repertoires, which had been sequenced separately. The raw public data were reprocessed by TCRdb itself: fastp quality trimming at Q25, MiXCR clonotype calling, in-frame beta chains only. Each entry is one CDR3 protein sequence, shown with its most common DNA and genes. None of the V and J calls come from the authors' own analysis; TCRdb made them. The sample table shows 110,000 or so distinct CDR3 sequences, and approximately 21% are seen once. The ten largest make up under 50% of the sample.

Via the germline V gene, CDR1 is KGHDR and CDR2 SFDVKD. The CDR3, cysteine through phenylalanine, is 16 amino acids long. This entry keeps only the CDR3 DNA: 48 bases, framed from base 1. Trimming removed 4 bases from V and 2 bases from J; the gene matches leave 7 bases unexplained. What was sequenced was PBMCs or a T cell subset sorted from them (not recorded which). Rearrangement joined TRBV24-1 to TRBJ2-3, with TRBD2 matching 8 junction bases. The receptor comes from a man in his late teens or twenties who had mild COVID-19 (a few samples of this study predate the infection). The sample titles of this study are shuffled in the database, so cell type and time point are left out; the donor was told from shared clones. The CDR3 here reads CATSERTSRYTDTQYF. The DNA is TGTGCCACCAGTGAAAGGACTAGCAGATACACAGATACGCAGTATTTT.